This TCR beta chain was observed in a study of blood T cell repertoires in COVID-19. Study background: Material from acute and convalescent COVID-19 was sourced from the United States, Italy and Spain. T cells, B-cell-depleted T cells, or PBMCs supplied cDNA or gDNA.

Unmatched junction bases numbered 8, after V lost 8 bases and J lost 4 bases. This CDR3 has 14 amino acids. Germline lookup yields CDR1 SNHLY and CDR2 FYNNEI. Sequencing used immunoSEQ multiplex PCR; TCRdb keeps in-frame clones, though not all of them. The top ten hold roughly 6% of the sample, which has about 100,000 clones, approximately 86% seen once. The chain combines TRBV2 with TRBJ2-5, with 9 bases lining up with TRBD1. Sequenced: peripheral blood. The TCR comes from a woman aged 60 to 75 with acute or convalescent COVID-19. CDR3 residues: CASQLQGAGETQYF. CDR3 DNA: TGTGCCAGCCAATTACAGGGGGCTGGAGAGACCCAGTACTTC.